This TCR beta chain was observed in a study of shared clonotypes between healthy human individuals. The naive CD8 fraction comprised CD45RO-negative cells positively selected for CCR7 and excluded terminally differentiated effector memory CD45RA+ cells. Libraries were prepared by immunoSEQ multiplex PCR; TCRdb keeps only in-frame clonotypes and omits some of them. The sample has millions of clones; less than 95% are singletons. The sequence came from a man aged 18 to 29 in good health. The specimen sequenced was naive CD8+ T cells sorted from blood.

CDR3 sequence reads: CASRQEGFGIEKLFF. DNA for the CDR3: TGTGCCAGCAGACAGGAAGGGTTCGGGATTGAAAAACTGTTTTTT. The chain employs TRBV7-2 and TRBJ1-4, with TRBD1 as a possible D gene (5 bases). CDR3 size: 15 residues. Trimming pared 6 bases from V and 7 bases from J, leaving 18 bases between. Germline V gene data show CDR1 as SGHTA and CDR2 as FQGNSA.